The rows below give T cell receptor beta chains drawn from one sample of a study of blood T cell repertoires in COVID-19. This table comes from immunoSEQ multiplex PCR, and its TCRdb copy is limited to in-frame clones, with some not included. The sample lists tens of thousands of clones, under 85% occurring once. The material sequenced was peripheral blood. Receptor source: an elderly woman with acute or convalescent COVID-19. CDR3s include the opening cysteine and the closing phenylalanine or tryptophan. Each record gives: clone size, V gene, D gene, J gene, CDR3 protein, CDR3 DNA. D genes are given only for firm matches. Expanded clones are given a class, and other clones once, few, many or no size at all.

clone_size: -; v_call: TRBV3-1/TRBV3-2; d_call: TRBD2; j_call: TRBJ2-7; cdr3_aa: CASSSRERESDEQYF; cdr3_nt: TGTGCCAGCAGCTCGCGGGAGCGGGAGTCGGACGAGCAGTACTTC
clone_size: -; v_call: TRBV11-2; d_call: -; j_call: TRBJ1-2; cdr3_aa: CASSLVGGLNYGYTF; cdr3_nt: TGTGCCAGCAGCTTAGTCGGGGGGCTTAACTATGGCTACACCTTC
clone_size: -; v_call: TRBV20-1; d_call: -; j_call: TRBJ1-1; cdr3_aa: CSASSRKNTEAFF; cdr3_nt: TGCAGTGCTAGTTCTAGGAAGAACACTGAAGCTTTCTTT
clone_size: -; v_call: TRBV19; d_call: -; j_call: TRBJ2-3; cdr3_aa: CASKATGGDTQYF; cdr3_nt: TGTGCCAGTAAAGCGACAGGAGGAGATACGCAGTATTTT
clone_size: -; v_call: TRBV7-3; d_call: -; j_call: TRBJ1-6; cdr3_aa: CASSLQGPQRGSPLHF; cdr3_nt: TGTGCCAGCAGCCTCCAGGGGCCGCAAAGGGGTTCACCCCTCCACTTT
clone_size: few; v_call: TRBV27; d_call: -; j_call: TRBJ1-2; cdr3_aa: CASSLYGQGEDGYTF; cdr3_nt: TGTGCCAGCAGTTTATACGGGCAGGGTGAAGATGGCTACACCTTC
clone_size: -; v_call: TRBV7-2; d_call: TRBD2; j_call: TRBJ2-1; cdr3_aa: CASSLAGSGSEWGEQFF; cdr3_nt: TGTGCCAGCAGCTTAGCTGGTAGCGGGAGTGAATGGGGTGAGCAGTTCTTC
clone_size: -; v_call: TRBV19; d_call: -; j_call: TRBJ1-2; cdr3_aa: CASSRTELNYGYTF; cdr3_nt: TGTGCCAGTAGCCGAACAGAACTTAACTATGGCTACACCTTC
clone_size: once; v_call: TRBV7-8; d_call: TRBD1; j_call: TRBJ2-5; cdr3_aa: CASIRLQGEETQYF; cdr3_nt: TGTGCCAGCATCCGGCTACAGGGGGAAGAGACCCAGTACTTC
clone_size: -; v_call: TRBV4-1; d_call: TRBD2; j_call: TRBJ2-1; cdr3_aa: CASSPQGLGTYNEQFF; cdr3_nt: TGCGCCAGCAGCCCCCAGGGACTAGGTACCTACAATGAGCAGTTCTTC
clone_size: -; v_call: TRBV7-2; d_call: TRBD2; j_call: TRBJ2-3; cdr3_aa: CASSFPGIAGGTDTQYF; cdr3_nt: TGTGCCAGCAGCTTCCCCGGGATAGCGGGAGGTACAGATACGCAGTATTTT
clone_size: -; v_call: TRBV5-1; d_call: TRBD2; j_call: TRBJ2-5; cdr3_aa: CASSLLAVGETQYF; cdr3_nt: TGCGCCAGCTCCCTACTAGCGGTCGGCGAGACCCAGTACTTC
clone_size: -; v_call: TRBV5-1; d_call: -; j_call: TRBJ2-1; cdr3_aa: CASSLRDSSPGWIYEQFF; cdr3_nt: TGCGCCAGCAGCTTGCGGGATAGTAGCCCCGGGTGGATCTATGAGCAGTTCTTC
clone_size: -; v_call: TRBV9; d_call: -; j_call: TRBJ1-4; cdr3_aa: CASSVGREWEKLFF; cdr3_nt: TGTGCCAGCAGCGTAGGGAGGGAGTGGGAAAAACTGTTTTTT
clone_size: -; v_call: TRBV18; d_call: TRBD2; j_call: TRBJ2-1; cdr3_aa: CASSPSGMSYNEQFF; cdr3_nt: TGTGCCAGCTCACCTAGCGGGATGTCCTACAATGAGCAGTTCTTC
clone_size: -; v_call: TRBV4-1; d_call: -; j_call: TRBJ1-5; cdr3_aa: CASSQDSREVGQPQHF; cdr3_nt: TGCGCCAGCAGCCAAGACTCACGGGAAGTGGGGCAGCCCCAGCATTTT